Sequencing of this T cell receptor beta chain was carried out in a study of blood T cell repertoires in COVID-19. In the study overall: Samples of COVID-19 (acute and convalescent) were obtained from the United States, Italy and Spain.

Germline values: CDR1 LGHDT, CDR2 YNNKEL (reference sequence). V dropped 1 base and J dropped 1 base, with 9 bases sitting between them. This CDR3 is built from 15 residues. Per the original data handling: Estimates of nucleated cell counts were drawn from the amplification of reference gene primers. Clones were read by immunoSEQ multiplex PCR, and TCRdb kept only the in-frame ones, dropping some. The DNA was the basis for D and trimming; V, J and clone size are from that table. The sample has some 370,000 clones, around 89% seen once. This sequence joins TRBV3-1 (or the pseudogene TRBV3-2) and TRBJ2-3, with unresolved D. The sequence came from a man aged 35 to 55 with acute or convalescent COVID-19. Sequenced: peripheral blood. CDR3 DNA sequence: TGTGCCAGCAGCCAAGGGTTTGCGGGCACAGATACGCAGTATTTT. This gives the protein CASSQGFAGTDTQYF.